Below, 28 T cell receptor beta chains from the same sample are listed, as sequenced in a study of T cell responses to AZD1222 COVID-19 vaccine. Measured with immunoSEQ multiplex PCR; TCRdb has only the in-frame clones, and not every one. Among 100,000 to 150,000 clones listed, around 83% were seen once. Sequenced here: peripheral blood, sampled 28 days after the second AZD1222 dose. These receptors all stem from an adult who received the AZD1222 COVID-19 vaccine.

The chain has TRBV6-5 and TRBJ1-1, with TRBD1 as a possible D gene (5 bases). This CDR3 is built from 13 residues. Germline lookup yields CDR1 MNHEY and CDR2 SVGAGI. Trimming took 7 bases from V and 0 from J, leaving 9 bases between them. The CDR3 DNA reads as TGTGCCAGCAACAGGAACCTGAACACTGAAGCTTTCTTT. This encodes CASNRNLNTEAFF.

This CDR3 is CASSPAEGSEKLFF. The CDR3 DNA reads as TGTGCCAGCAGTCCGGCGGAGGGAAGCGAAAAACTGTTTTTT. The chain recombines TRBV6-5 with TRBJ1-4, with D unresolved. V lost 5 bases and J lost 8, with 15 bases in between. Germline CDR1 reads MNHEY; CDR2 reads SVGAGI. This CDR3 spans 14 amino acids.

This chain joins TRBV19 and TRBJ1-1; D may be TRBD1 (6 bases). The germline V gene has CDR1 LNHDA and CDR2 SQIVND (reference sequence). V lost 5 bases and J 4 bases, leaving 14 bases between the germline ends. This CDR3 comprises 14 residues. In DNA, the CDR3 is TGTGCCAGTAGTGCCGTACAGGGTACCACTGAAGCTTTCTTT. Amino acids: CASSAVQGTTEAFF.

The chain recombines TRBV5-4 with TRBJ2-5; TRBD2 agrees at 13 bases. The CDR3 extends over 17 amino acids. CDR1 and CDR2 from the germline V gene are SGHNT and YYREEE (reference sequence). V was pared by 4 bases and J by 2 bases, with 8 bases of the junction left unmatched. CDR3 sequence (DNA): TGTGCCAGCAGCCCGGGACTAGCGGGGACAACACAAGAGACCCAGTACTTC. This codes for CASSPGLAGTTQETQYF.

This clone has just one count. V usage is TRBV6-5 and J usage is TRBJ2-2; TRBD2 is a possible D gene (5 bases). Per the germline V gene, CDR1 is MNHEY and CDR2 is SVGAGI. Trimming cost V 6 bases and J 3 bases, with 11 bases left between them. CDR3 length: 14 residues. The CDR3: CASRNRDDTGELFF. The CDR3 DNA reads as TGTGCCAGCAGGAACCGGGATGACACCGGGGAGCTGTTTTTT.

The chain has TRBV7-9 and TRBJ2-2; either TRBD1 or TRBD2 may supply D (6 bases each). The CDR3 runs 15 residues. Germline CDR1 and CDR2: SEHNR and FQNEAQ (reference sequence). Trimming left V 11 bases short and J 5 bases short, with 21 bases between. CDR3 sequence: CAGLTGLGGTGELFF. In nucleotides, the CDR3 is TGTGCCGGCCTGACAGGCCTAGGGGGGACCGGGGAGCTGTTTTTT.

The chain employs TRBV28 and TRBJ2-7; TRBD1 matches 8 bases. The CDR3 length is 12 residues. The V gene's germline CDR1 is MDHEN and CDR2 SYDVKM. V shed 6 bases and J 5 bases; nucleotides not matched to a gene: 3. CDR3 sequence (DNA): TGTGCCAGCAGAACGACAGGGGACGAGCAGTACTTC. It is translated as CASRTTGDEQYF.

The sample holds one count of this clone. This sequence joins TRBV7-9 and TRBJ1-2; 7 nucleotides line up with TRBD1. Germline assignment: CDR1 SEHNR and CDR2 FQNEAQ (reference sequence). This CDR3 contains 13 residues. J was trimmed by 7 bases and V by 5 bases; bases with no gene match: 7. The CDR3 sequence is CASSPDRVRGYTF. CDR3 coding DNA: TGTGCCAGCAGCCCAGACAGGGTACGTGGCTACACCTTC.

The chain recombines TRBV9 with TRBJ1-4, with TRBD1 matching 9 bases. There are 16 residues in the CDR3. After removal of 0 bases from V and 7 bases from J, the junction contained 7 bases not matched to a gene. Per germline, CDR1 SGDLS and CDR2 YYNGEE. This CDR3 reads CASSVDWTGASEKLFF. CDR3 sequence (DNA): TGTGCCAGCAGCGTAGACTGGACAGGGGCGAGTGAAAAACTGTTTTTT.

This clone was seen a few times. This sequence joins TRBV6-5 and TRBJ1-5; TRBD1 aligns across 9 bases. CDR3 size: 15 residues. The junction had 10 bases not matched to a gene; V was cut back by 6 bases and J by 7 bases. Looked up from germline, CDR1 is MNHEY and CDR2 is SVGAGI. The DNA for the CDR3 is TGTGCCAGCAGCCTTTCGACAGGGGGTCCGCAGCCCCAGCATTTT. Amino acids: CASSLSTGGPQPQHF.

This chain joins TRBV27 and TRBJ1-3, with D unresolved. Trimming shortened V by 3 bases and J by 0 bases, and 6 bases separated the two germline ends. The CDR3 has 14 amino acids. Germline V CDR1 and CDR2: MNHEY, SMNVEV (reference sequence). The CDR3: CASSLGFSGNTIYF. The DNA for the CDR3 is TGTGCCAGCAGTTTGGGTTTCTCTGGAAACACCATATATTTT.

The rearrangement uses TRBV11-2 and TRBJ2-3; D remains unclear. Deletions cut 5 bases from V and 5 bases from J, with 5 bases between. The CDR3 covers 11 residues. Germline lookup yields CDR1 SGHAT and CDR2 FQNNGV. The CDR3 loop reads CASSPQDTQYF. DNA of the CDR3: TGTGCCAGCAGCCCCCAAGATACGCAGTATTTT.

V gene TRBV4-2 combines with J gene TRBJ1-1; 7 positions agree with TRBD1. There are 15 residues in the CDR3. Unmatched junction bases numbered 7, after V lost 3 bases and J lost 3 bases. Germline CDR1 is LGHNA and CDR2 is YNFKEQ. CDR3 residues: CASSQAGGLDTEAFF. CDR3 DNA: TGTGCCAGCAGCCAGGCAGGGGGATTGGACACTGAAGCTTTCTTT.

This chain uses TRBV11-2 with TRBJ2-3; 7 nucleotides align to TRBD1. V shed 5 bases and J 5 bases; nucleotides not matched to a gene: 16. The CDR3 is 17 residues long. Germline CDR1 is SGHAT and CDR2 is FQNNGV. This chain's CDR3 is CASSPGTGVLVLDTQYF. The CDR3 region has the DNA TGTGCCAGCAGCCCGGGAACAGGGGTCCTGGTATTAGATACGCAGTATTTT.

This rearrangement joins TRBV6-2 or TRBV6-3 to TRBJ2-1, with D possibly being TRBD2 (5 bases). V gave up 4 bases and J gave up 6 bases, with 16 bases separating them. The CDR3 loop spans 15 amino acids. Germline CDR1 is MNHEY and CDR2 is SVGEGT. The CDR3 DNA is TGTGCCAGCAGTTTCGACTACCCCGCGGGCAATGAGCAGTTCTTC. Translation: CASSFDYPAGNEQFF.

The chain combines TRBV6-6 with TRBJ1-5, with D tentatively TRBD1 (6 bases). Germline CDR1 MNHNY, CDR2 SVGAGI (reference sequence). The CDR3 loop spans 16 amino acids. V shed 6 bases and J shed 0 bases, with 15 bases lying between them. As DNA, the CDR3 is TGTGCCAGCAGACAACGGGGGCAGGGTAGCAATCAGCCCCAGCATTTT. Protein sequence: CASRQRGQGSNQPQHF.

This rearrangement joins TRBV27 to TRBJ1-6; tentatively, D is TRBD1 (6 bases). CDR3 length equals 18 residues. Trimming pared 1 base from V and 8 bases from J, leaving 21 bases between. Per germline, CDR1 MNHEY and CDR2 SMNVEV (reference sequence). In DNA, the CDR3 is TGTGCCAGCAGTTTATATACAGGGACTACTTTCTCCCATTCACCCCTCCACTTT. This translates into CASSLYTGTTFSHSPLHF.

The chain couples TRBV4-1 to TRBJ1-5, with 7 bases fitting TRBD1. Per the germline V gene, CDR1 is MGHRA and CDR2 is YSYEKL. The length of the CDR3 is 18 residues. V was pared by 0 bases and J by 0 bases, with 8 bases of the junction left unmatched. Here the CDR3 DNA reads TGCGCCAGCAGCCAAGACCCCCCGGCAGGGGGTAGCAATCAGCCCCAGCATTTT. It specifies CASSQDPPAGGSNQPQHF.

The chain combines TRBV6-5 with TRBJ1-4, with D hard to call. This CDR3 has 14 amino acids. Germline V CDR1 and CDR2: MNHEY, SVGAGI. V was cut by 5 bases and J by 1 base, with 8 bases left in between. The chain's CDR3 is CASSPTVTNEKLFF. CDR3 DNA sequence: TGTGCCAGCAGTCCGACGGTAACTAATGAAAAACTGTTTTTT.

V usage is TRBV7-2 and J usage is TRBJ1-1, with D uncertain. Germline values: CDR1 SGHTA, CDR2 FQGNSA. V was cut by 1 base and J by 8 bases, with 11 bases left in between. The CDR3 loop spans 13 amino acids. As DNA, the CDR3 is TGTGCCAGCAGCTTAGATAGGACCGGGGAAGCTTTCTTT. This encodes CASSLDRTGEAFF.

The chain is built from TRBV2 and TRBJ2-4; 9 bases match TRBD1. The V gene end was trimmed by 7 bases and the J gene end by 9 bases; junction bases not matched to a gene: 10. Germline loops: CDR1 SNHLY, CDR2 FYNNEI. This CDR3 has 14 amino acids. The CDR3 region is CASNPGQGEGIQYF. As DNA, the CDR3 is TGTGCCAGCAATCCGGGACAGGGAGAGGGCATTCAGTACTTC.

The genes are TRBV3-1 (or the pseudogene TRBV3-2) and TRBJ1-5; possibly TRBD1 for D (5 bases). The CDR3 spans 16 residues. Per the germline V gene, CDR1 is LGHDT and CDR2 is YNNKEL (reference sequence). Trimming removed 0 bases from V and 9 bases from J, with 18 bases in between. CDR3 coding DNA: TGTGCCAGCAGCCAAGATCCCCAGACAGATAAGCGGCCCCAGCATTTT. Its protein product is CASSQDPQTDKRPQHF.

CDR3 in DNA: TGTGCCAGTAGCCCGGGACAGGCCAGAGAGCAGTACTTC. Protein sequence: CASSPGQAREQYF. The V gene is TRBV19, the J gene TRBJ2-7, with TRBD1 matching 8 bases. The CDR3 contains 13 residues. Germline trimming cut 6 bases from V and 7 bases from J; bases unmatched to any gene: 8. Looked up from germline, CDR1 is LNHDA and CDR2 is SQIVND (reference sequence).

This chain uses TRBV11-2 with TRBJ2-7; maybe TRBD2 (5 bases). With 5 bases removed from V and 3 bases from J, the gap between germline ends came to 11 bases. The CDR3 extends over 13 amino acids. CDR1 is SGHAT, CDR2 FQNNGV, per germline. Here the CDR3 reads CASSPPGYYEQYF. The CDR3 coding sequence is TGTGCCAGCAGCCCCCCGGGGTACTACGAGCAGTACTTC.

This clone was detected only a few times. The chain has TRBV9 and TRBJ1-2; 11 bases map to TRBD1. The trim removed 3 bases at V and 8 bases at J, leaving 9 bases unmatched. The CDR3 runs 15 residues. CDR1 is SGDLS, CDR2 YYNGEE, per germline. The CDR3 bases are TGTGCCAGCAGCGGGAGAGGACAGGGGGCGGCCGGCTACACCTTC. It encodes CASSGRGQGAAGYTF.

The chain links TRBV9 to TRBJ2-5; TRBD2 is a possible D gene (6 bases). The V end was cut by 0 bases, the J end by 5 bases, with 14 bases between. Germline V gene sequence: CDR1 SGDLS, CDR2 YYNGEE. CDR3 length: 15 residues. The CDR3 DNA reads TGTGCCAGCAGCGTAGAGCCAGCGGGTGGGGAGACCCAGTACTTC. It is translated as CASSVEPAGGETQYF. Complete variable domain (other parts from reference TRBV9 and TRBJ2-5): DSGVTQTPKHLITATGQRVTLRCSPRSGDLSVYWYQQSLDQGLQFLIQYYNGEERAKGNILERFSAQQFPDLHSELNLSSLELGDSALYFCASSVEPAGGETQYFGPGTRLLVL.

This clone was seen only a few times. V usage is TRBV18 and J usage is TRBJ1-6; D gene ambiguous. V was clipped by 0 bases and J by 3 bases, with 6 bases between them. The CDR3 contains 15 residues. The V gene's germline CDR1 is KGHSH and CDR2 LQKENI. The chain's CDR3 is CASSPPGSYNSPLHF. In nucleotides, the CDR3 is TGTGCCAGCTCACCACCGGGAAGCTATAATTCACCCCTCCACTTT.

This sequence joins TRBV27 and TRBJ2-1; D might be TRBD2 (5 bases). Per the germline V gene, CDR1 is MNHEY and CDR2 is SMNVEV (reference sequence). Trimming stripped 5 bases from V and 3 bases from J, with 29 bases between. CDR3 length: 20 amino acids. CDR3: CASSPPLGRLALPRYNEQFF. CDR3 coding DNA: TGTGCCAGCAGTCCCCCCCTCGGCCGGCTAGCCCTACCCCGCTACAATGAGCAGTTCTTC.